What follows is one TCR beta chain and its context. The antigen remains unidentified. Libraries were prepared by immunoSEQ multiplex PCR; TCRdb keeps only in-frame clonotypes and omits some of them. This table holds approximately 340,000 clones, just over 90% found once. These data belong to a study of Ad26.COV2.S vaccination and SARS-CoV-2 variants. Study-level findings and limits: Total T cell responses may have been underestimated by the TCR breadth and depth analyses. Spike-specific CD8+ and CD4+ T cell responses reportedly showed substantial breadth after vaccination. Greater spike-specific TCR breadth was seen in vaccine recipients than in placebo recipients. The study found similar non-spike TCR breadth in vaccine and placebo recipients.

The CDR3 covers 16 residues. With 0 bases clipped from V and 6 bases from J, the junction kept 9 bases outside the gene matches. Germline V lookup: CDR1 SGHNT, CDR2 YYREEE (reference sequence). Sequences were derived from peripheral blood, sampled after recovery from COVID-19. The chain recombines TRBV5-4 with TRBJ2-3, with 8 bases fitting TRBD1. This TCR was recovered from a human donor who had recovered from COVID-19. CDR3: CASSLGTGSSWDTQYF. The CDR3 DNA reads TGTGCCAGCAGCTTGGGGACAGGGAGTTCTTGGGATACGCAGTATTTT. The variable domain in full, completed from reference TRBV5-4 and TRBJ2-3, reads ETGVTQSPTHLIKTRGQQVTLRCSSQSGHNTVSWYQQALGQGPQFIFQYYREEENGRGNFPPRFSGLQFPNYSSELNVNALELDDSALYLCASSLGTGSSWDTQYFGPGTRLTVL.